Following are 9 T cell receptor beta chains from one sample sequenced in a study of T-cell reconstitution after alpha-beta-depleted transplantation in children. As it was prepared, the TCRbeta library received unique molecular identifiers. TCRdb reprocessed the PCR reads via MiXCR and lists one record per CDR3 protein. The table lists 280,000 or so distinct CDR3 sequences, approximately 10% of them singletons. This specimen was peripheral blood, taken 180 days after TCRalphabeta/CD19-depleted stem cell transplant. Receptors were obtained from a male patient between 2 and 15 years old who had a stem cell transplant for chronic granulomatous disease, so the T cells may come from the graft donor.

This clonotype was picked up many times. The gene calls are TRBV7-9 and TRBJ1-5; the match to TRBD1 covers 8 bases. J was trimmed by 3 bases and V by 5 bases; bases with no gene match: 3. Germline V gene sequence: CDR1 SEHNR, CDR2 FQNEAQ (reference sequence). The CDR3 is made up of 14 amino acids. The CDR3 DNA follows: TGTGCCAGCAGCACGGGACAGGTCAATCAGCCCCAGCATTTT. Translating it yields CASSTGQVNQPQHF.

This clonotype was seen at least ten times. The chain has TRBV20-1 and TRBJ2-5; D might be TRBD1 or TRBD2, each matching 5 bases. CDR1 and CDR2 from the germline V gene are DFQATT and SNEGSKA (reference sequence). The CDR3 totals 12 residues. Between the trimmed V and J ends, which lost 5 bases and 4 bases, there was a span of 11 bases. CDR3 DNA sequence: TGCAGTGCTGAGGGGTCTGGAGAGACCCAGTACTTC. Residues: CSAEGSGETQYF.

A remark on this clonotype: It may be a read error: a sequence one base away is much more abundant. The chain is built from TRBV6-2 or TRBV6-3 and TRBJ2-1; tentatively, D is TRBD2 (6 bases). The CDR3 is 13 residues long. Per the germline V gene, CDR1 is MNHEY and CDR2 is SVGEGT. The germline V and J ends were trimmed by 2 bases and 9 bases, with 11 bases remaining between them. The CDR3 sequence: CASSYGTWGEQFF. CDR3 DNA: TGTGCCAGCAGTTACGGGACTTGGGGTGAGCAGTTCTTC.

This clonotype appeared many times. The CDR3 DNA sequence: TGTGCCAGCAGCTACGGGACTATTAATGAGCAGTTCTTC. Translating it yields CASSYGTINEQFF. The genes are TRBV11-2 and TRBJ2-1; 7 nucleotides agree with TRBD2. Unmatched junction bases numbered 4, after V lost 4 bases and J lost 7 bases. Germline values: CDR1 SGHAT, CDR2 FQNNGV. The CDR3 loop spans 13 amino acids.

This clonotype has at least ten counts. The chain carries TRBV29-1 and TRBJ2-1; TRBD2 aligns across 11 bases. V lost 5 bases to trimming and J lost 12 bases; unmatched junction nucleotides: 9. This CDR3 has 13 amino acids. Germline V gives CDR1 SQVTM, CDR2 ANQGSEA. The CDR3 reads CSVMNPLAGGQFF. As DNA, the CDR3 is TGCAGCGTTATGAACCCCCTAGCGGGAGGGCAGTTCTTC.

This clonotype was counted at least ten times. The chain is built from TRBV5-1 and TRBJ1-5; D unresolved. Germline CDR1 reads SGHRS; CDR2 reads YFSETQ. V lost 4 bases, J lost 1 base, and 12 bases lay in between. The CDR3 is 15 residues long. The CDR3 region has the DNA TGCGCCAGCAGCCTTGACCCGTCCAGCAATCAGCCCCAGCATTTT. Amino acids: CASSLDPSSNQPQHF.

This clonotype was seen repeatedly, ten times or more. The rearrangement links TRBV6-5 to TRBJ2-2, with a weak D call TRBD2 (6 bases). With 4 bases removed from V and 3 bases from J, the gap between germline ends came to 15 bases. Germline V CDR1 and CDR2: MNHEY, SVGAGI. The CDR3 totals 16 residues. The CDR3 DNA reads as TGTGCCAGCAGTTCCGACCACTGGGGGGACACCGGGGAGCTGTTTTTT. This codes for CASSSDHWGDTGELFF.

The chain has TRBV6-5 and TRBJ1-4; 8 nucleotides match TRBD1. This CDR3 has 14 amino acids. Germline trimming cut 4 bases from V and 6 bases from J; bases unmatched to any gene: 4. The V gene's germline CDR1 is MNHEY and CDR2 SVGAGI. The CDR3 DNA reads TGTGCCAGCAGTTCGGGGACAGGTTATGAAAAACTGTTTTTT. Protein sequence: CASSSGTGYEKLFF.

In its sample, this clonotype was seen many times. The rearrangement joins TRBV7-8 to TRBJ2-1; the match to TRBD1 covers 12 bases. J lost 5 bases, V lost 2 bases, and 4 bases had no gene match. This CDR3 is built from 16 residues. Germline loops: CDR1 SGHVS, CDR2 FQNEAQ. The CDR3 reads CASSLTGQGAHNEQFF. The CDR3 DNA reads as TGTGCCAGCAGCTTAACGGGACAGGGGGCCCACAATGAGCAGTTCTTC.